This record looks at one T cell receptor (beta chain) sequence and its context. Its antigen is currently unknown. The CDR3 extends over 13 amino acids. The germline V gene has CDR1 MNHNS and CDR2 SASEGT. Trimming stripped 3 bases from V and 6 bases from J, with 12 bases between. This specimen belongs to a study of human T cells and chemical hapten exposure. The study, taken as a whole, reports: As patch test score rose, PT1 expanded TCR counts tended to rise as well.

In TCRdb, the RACE reads were re-called with MiXCR into one record per CDR3 protein. The data hold over 40,000 distinct CDR3 sequences, with approximately 3.5% observed a single time. Stated time point: patch test 2, 6 weeks after DPC sensitization. Indicated treatment: therapeutic diphenylcyclopropenone sensitization with weekly scalp DPC. The gene calls are TRBV6-1 and TRBJ2-7; D uncertain. The sequencing used whole blood, collected in connection with sensitization to the hapten diphenylcyclopropenone (DPC). The receptor was isolated from a man aged 35 to 55 with alopecia areata. Some clones in this sample may be carry-over from other donors' samples. CDR3 nucleotides: TGTGCCAGCAGTGATGGCGGCTGGAGCGAGCAGTACTTC. This encodes CASSDGGWSEQYF.